This TCR beta chain was captured by sequencing in a study of T-cell memory formation after mild COVID-19. Turning to the study itself: The two donors had largely donor-specific TCR clusters.

Study-level points and caveats: Prior to infection, memory already included some responding clones, suggesting cross-reactive memory joined.

Comment on this clonotype: No antigen is known for it.

Each CDR3 protein is one row after TCRdb ran MiXCR on the 5' RACE reads. The sample carries about 560,000 distinct CDR3 sequences, about a sixth recorded once. The sequenced sample consisted of PBMCs or a T cell subset sorted from them (not recorded which). The origin of this receptor is an adult woman who had mild COVID-19 (a few samples of this study predate the infection). Cell type and time point are not known.

The CDR3 reads CASSLPPDREGTDTQYF. As DNA, the CDR3 is TGTGCCAGCAGCCTTCCGCCGGACAGGGAGGGCACAGATACGCAGTATTTT. This rearrangement joins TRBV7-9 to TRBJ2-3, with 8 bases identical to TRBD1. Trimming took 5 bases from V and 1 from J; bases not matched to a gene: 11. Germline V gene sequence: CDR1 SEHNR, CDR2 FQNEAQ (reference sequence). CDR3 size: 17 residues.